This T cell receptor beta chain emerged from a study of blood T cell repertoires in COVID-19. The assay was immunoSEQ multiplex PCR, and TCRdb's table has in-frame clones only and misses some. The data hold 85,000 to 100,000 clones, with 75% to 85% observed a single time. CDR1 and CDR2 (germline): LNHDA, SQIVND (reference sequence). This CDR3 has 18 amino acids. V was trimmed by 0 bases and J by 8 bases, leaving 23 bases between them. V and J are TRBV19 and TRBJ2-1; D might be TRBD2 (5 bases). Sequenced: peripheral blood. This clonotype was obtained from a woman over 75 with active or convalescent COVID-19. CDR3 sequence (DNA): TGTGCCAGTAGTATAGATCTGAGCCGAGGCGGGTTTCCAGATGAGCAGTTCTTC. It specifies CASSIDLSRGGFPDEQFF. Full variable domain (outside the CDR3, taken from reference TRBV19 and TRBJ2-1): DGGITQSPKYLFRKEGQNVTLSCEQNLNHDAMYWYRQDPGQGLRLIYYSQIVNDFQKGDIAEGYSVSREKKESFPLTVTSAQKNPTAFYLCASSIDLSRGGFPDEQFFGPGTRLTVL.